This T cell receptor beta chain was observed in a study of cytomegalovirus exposure and HLA in healthy donors. Study findings and constraints: Researchers had no immune exposure information except CMV serostatus available. Prior analysis indicated that the majority of TCR beta V segments exhibited productivity approximately 87% or approximately 30% of the time. There were reportedly fewer N-insertions in an Asian-associated ancestry cluster than the approximately 640-donor mean, in a later analysis.

PCR employed 60 Vbeta and 13 Jbeta primers. Original handling: In a later analysis, of some 80 million unique beta chains, about 12 million appeared in at least two donors. This table comes from immunoSEQ multiplex PCR, and its TCRdb copy is limited to in-frame clones, with some not included. V and J calls plus clone size are reproduced from that table; the DNA served to infer D and trimming. Found here are about 80,000 clones, roughly 65% of them singletons; the top ten hold roughly 4%. Germline CDR1 and CDR2: MNHEY and SVGAGI. V was clipped by 5 bases and J by 7 bases, with 14 bases between them. CDR3 length: 14 amino acids. A remark on this clone: Its antigen is still unknown.

The chain uses TRBV6-5 and TRBJ2-2; tentatively, D is TRBD1 (5 bases). Sequencing was carried out using PBMCs. The clonotype was recovered from a male donor in good health and CMV-seropositive. The CDR3 is CASSDQGWGGELFF. In DNA, the CDR3 is TGTGCCAGCAGTGACCAGGGATGGGGCGGGGAGCTGTTTTTT.